Sequencing of this T cell receptor (beta chain) was carried out in a study of radiotherapy plus CTLA-4 blockade in lung cancer. In the study overall: With roughly 28% of patients having disease control, objective responses were seen in roughly 18%. Points from the study as a whole: In blood, tumor-derived TCR clones expanded after radiotherapy plus ipilimumab.

This clone was seen only a few times. Its target is not known. Within the sample, other DNA sequences also encode this same CDR3. Clones were read by immunoSEQ multiplex PCR, and TCRdb kept only the in-frame ones, dropping some. The table records approximately 76,000 clones, 60% to 85% of them present only once. The ends were cut back, 3 bases at V and 3 bases at J, with 10 bases in the middle. The CDR3 extends over 14 amino acids. Germline V gives CDR1 MDHEN, CDR2 SYDVKM. This specimen consisted of peripheral blood, obtained from a patient treated with radiotherapy plus ipilimumab. The TCR sequence derives from a human donor with non-small cell lung cancer who had a partial response to radiotherapy plus ipilimumab. Some clones in this sample may be carry-over from other donors' samples. The rearrangement uses TRBV28 and TRBJ2-3, with D perhaps matching TRBD2 (6 bases). The CDR3 region is CASSFVAGTDTQYF. CDR3 nucleotide sequence: TGTGCCAGCAGTTTCGTGGCGGGAACAGATACGCAGTATTTT.